These 11 T cell receptor beta chains were sequenced from one sample in a study of human T cells and chemical hapten exposure listed by TCRdb under 2021. The time point label here, explained by the study, means: pre-sensitization, week 0. What the treatment or condition label conveys for this sample: therapeutic diphenylcyclopropenone sensitization with weekly scalp DPC. Unfractionated whole blood was collected in Tempus Blood RNA tubes, and total RNA was extracted from that blood. Library method: RACE. The data were produced on a NextSeq 500. Through fastp at Q25 and MiXCR, TCRdb rebuilt clones from the public reads, retaining in-frame beta chains. Duplicate CDR3 protein sequences are folded into a single record with the most common DNA and genes. The sample data list under 60,000 distinct CDR3 sequences, and approximately 9.6% of these were observed just once. Roughly 10% of the sample is in the top ten clones.

This sample comprised whole blood, obtained in connection with sensitization to the hapten diphenylcyclopropenone (DPC). These TCRs come from a woman aged 25 to 39 with alopecia areata. Some clones in this sample may be carry-over from other donors' samples.

The gene calls are TRBV7-3 and TRBJ2-3; TRBD2 matches 9 bases. Germline CDR1 and CDR2: SGHTA and FQGTGA. This CDR3 has 18 amino acids. The V gene end was trimmed by 2 bases and the J gene end by 2 bases; junction bases not matched to a gene: 11. CDR3 region: CASSLLASGEKDTDTQYF. CDR3 coding DNA: TGTGCCAGCAGCTTACTGGCTAGCGGGGAAAAAGACACAGATACGCAGTATTTT.

This clonotype occurred a few times. This chain joins TRBV7-3 and TRBJ2-2; D may match TRBD1 or TRBD2 (6 bases each). V was trimmed by 3 bases and J by 5 bases, leaving 16 bases between them. Germline CDR1 is SGHTA and CDR2 is FQGTGA. CDR3 length: 16 amino acids. The CDR3 spells CASSFWGRGETGELFF. For the CDR3, the DNA is TGTGCCAGCAGCTTCTGGGGGCGGGGAGAGACCGGGGAGCTGTTTTTT. The variable domain in full, completed from reference TRBV7-3 and TRBJ2-2, reads GAGVSQTPSNKVTEKGKYVELRCDPISGHTALYWYRQSLGQGPEFLIYFQGTGAADDSGLPNDRFFAVRPEGSVSTLKIQRTERGDSAVYLCASSFWGRGETGELFFGEGSRLTVL.

In its sample, this clonotype was seen many times. The chain couples TRBV11-2 to TRBJ2-7; tentatively, D is TRBD2 (5 bases). CDR3 length: 16 amino acids. Germline V gene lookup returns CDR1 SGHAT and CDR2 FQNNGV. Trimming shortened V by 0 bases and J by 4 bases, and 16 bases separated the two germline ends. The CDR3 region has the DNA TGTGCCAGCAGCTTAGATATTACGGGGAACTGGTACGAGCAGTACTTC. Residues: CASSLDITGNWYEQYF.

This clonotype was counted many times. The V and J genes are TRBV28 and TRBJ2-1, with D unclear. CDR3 size: 16 residues. Germline loops: CDR1 MDHEN, CDR2 SYDVKM. V dropped 8 bases and J dropped 3 bases, with 20 bases sitting between them. CDR3 nucleotides: TGTGCCAGCTCAAGTTCCGGACCCGATAACTACAATGAGCAGTTCTTC. Protein sequence: CASSSSGPDNYNEQFF.

The chain employs TRBV10-3 and TRBJ1-4; D gene unclear. This CDR3 comprises 13 residues. Trimming took 3 bases from V and 7 from J, leaving 9 bases between them. The germline CDR1 and CDR2 sequences are ENHRY and SYGVKD. The CDR3 loop reads CAISDVQFEKLFF. The DNA for the CDR3 is TGTGCCATCAGTGATGTACAGTTTGAAAAACTGTTTTTT.

This clonotype occurred many times. This chain joins TRBV2 and TRBJ2-3, with TRBD1 matching 8 bases. Germline V gene lookup returns CDR1 SNHLY and CDR2 FYNNEI. The ends lost 4 bases at V and 4 bases at J; junction bases unmatched: 7. The CDR3 totals 15 residues. Here the CDR3 reads CASSVRTGLPDTQYF. The CDR3 bases are TGTGCCAGCAGTGTCCGGACAGGGTTACCAGATACGCAGTATTTT.

In its sample, this clonotype was seen many times. The chain recombines TRBV29-1 with TRBJ2-1; 9 nucleotides align to TRBD2. The length of the CDR3 is 13 residues. Germline-derived CDR1 and CDR2 are SQVTM and ANQGSEA. V was pared by 7 bases and J by 4 bases, with 5 bases of the junction left unmatched. This CDR3 reads CSAATSGYNEQFF. The DNA for the CDR3 is TGCAGCGCCGCGACTAGCGGTTACAATGAGCAGTTCTTC.

V and J are TRBV12-3 or TRBV12-4 and TRBJ2-3; 7 bases agree with TRBD2. V lost 7 bases and J lost 4; bases outside the gene matches: 8. CDR3 length: 14 amino acids. The CDR3: CASTTGGLSDTQYF. The DNA of the CDR3 is TGTGCCAGCACTACTGGGGGACTATCAGATACGCAGTATTTT.

In its sample, this clonotype was seen a few times. This sequence joins TRBV7-3 and TRBJ1-1; tentative D call: TRBD1 (5 bases). The CDR3 loop spans 12 amino acids. The germline gives CDR1 SGHTA, CDR2 FQGTGA. The V gene lost 4 bases and the J gene lost 5 bases, with 8 bases spanning the gap. Written as DNA, the CDR3 is TGTGCCAGCAGCTCCCGGGGGACTGAAGCTTTCTTT. The encoded protein is CASSSRGTEAFF.

This clonotype showed up just a few times. This chain connects TRBV20-1 to TRBJ2-7; 14 bases are a match to TRBD2. V trimming: 6 bases; J trimming: 6 bases; junction bases outside the gene matches: 10. CDR3 length: 15 amino acids. CDR1 and CDR2 (germline): DFQATT, SNEGSKA (reference sequence). CDR3 bases: TGCAGTGCCGAAACCGGGACTAGCGGGGGAGTCGAGCAGTACTTC. Translated, it gives CSAETGTSGGVEQYF.

V usage is TRBV27 and J usage is TRBJ1-6, with 9 bases matching TRBD1. Trimming removed 6 bases from V and 4 bases from J; junction bases left unmatched: 7. CDR1 MNHEY and CDR2 SMNVEV come from the germline V gene (reference sequence). The CDR3 has 16 amino acids. In DNA form, the CDR3 reads TGTGCCAGCAGAAGAGGACAGGGGACTTATAATTCACCCCTCCACTTT. Translation gives CASRRGQGTYNSPLHF.